This is a list of T cell receptor beta chains from one sample in a study of response to subunit inactivated influenza vaccine. TCRdb reprocessed the RT-PCR reads via MiXCR and lists one record per CDR3 protein. The sample includes about 160,000 distinct CDR3 sequences, roughly a tenth of them seen just once. Sequencing was performed on non-naive T cells sorted from PBMCs, taken more than 35 days after vaccination. These receptors were obtained from a man between 45 and 60 years old who received an inactivated influenza vaccine. Each CDR3 is given with its conserved first and last residue. Each record gives: CDR3 length, D gene, clone size, V gene, J gene, CDR3 DNA, CDR3 protein. A D gene is named only where the DNA matches it firmly. Rows may omit the clone size; those that give it use once, few, many or a size class.

len: 14
d_gene: TRBD2
abundance: many
v_gene: TRBV3-1
j_gene: TRBJ2-1
CDR3nt: TGTGCCAGCAGGCCCAGGGCGGGGGACAATGAGCAGTTCTTC
CDR3aa: CASRPRAGDNEQFF

len: 12
d_gene: NA
abundance: few
v_gene: TRBV19
j_gene: TRBJ2-7
CDR3nt: TGTGCCAGTAGTACCCCGCCCTCCGAGCAGTACTTC
CDR3aa: CASSTPPSEQYF

len: 15
d_gene: NA
abundance: few
v_gene: TRBV4-2
j_gene: TRBJ2-3
CDR3nt: TGTGCCAGCAGCCTTTCAGCGAATACCGCAGATACGCAGTATTTT
CDR3aa: CASSLSANTADTQYF

len: 13
d_gene: TRBD1
abundance: medium-sized
v_gene: TRBV24-1
j_gene: TRBJ1-1
CDR3nt: TGTGCCACCAGAGACAGGGGGAACACTGAAGCTTTCTTT
CDR3aa: CATRDRGNTEAFF

len: 14
d_gene: NA
abundance: few
v_gene: TRBV7-2
j_gene: TRBJ2-1
CDR3nt: TGTGCCAGCACCGTGACCCCCCTAGCCGGTGAGCAGTTCTTC
CDR3aa: CASTVTPLAGEQFF

len: 15
d_gene: NA
abundance: many
v_gene: TRBV27
j_gene: TRBJ2-1
CDR3nt: TGTGCCAGCAGTTTATTTCCGGGCTCCTACAATGAGCAGTTCTTC
CDR3aa: CASSLFPGSYNEQFF

len: 17
d_gene: NA
abundance: NA
v_gene: TRBV18
j_gene: TRBJ1-3
CDR3nt: TGTGCCAGCTCACCGAGAACCGGGACATACTCTGGAAACACCATATATTTT
CDR3aa: CASSPRTGTYSGNTIYF

len: 17
d_gene: TRBD2
abundance: NA
v_gene: TRBV10-3
j_gene: TRBJ2-1
CDR3nt: TGTGCCACCAGAGTCAGGGTTGGGACTACGGCCCACGGTGAGCAGTTCTTC
CDR3aa: CATRVRVGTTAHGEQFF

len: 16
d_gene: NA
abundance: NA
v_gene: TRBV5-6
j_gene: TRBJ1-3
CDR3nt: TGTGCCAGCAGCCCCGGGGGGTCGAGATCTGGAAACACCATATATTTT
CDR3aa: CASSPGGSRSGNTIYF

len: 14
d_gene: NA
abundance: NA
v_gene: TRBV18
j_gene: TRBJ1-1
CDR3nt: TGTGCCAGCTCACCTATTTCGGAGAACACTGAAGCTTTCTTT
CDR3aa: CASSPISENTEAFF

len: 15
d_gene: TRBD2
abundance: few
v_gene: TRBV7-6
j_gene: TRBJ2-1
CDR3nt: TGTGCCAGCAGCCAGAGCGGGGGGGATACAATTGAGCAGTTCTTC
CDR3aa: CASSQSGGDTIEQFF

len: 13
d_gene: NA
abundance: few
v_gene: TRBV9
j_gene: TRBJ2-1
CDR3nt: TGTGCCAGCAGCGTAGGCCGACTAGATGAGCAGTTCTTC
CDR3aa: CASSVGRLDEQFF

len: 14
d_gene: TRBD2
abundance: few
v_gene: TRBV12-3/TRBV12-4
j_gene: TRBJ2-1
CDR3nt: TGTGCCAGCAGTTGGACTAGCGGGGGAAATGAGCAGTTCTTC
CDR3aa: CASSWTSGGNEQFF

len: 14
d_gene: NA
abundance: NA
v_gene: TRBV7-2
j_gene: TRBJ2-5
CDR3nt: TGTGCCAGCAGCATAAAGCAAGGGCCGGAGACCCAGTACTTC
CDR3aa: CASSIKQGPETQYF

len: 16
d_gene: TRBD2
abundance: NA
v_gene: TRBV7-6
j_gene: TRBJ2-1
CDR3nt: TGTGCCAGCAGCGCCTTCACTAGCGGGAGTCCTTCTGAGCAGTTCTTC
CDR3aa: CASSAFTSGSPSEQFF

len: 15
d_gene: TRBD2
abundance: few
v_gene: TRBV6-1
j_gene: TRBJ2-7
CDR3nt: TGTGCCAGCAGTGATGGGGGGGGGAGCTCCTACGAGCAGTACTTC
CDR3aa: CASSDGGGSSYEQYF

len: 14
d_gene: TRBD1
abundance: NA
v_gene: TRBV6-5
j_gene: TRBJ1-2
CDR3nt: TGTGCCAGCAGTTACGCGGGACAGGGGTATGGCTACACCTTC
CDR3aa: CASSYAGQGYGYTF

len: 13
d_gene: NA
abundance: medium-sized
v_gene: TRBV12-3/TRBV12-4
j_gene: TRBJ2-3
CDR3nt: TGTGCCAGCAGTCTACTAGACACAGATACGCAGTATTTT
CDR3aa: CASSLLDTDTQYF

len: 15
d_gene: TRBD1
abundance: NA
v_gene: TRBV5-5
j_gene: TRBJ1-1
CDR3nt: TGTGCCAGCAGCTTTAGACAGGGGAGAGAAACTGAAGCTTTCTTT
CDR3aa: CASSFRQGRETEAFF

len: 16
d_gene: NA
abundance: NA
v_gene: TRBV4-2
j_gene: TRBJ2-1
CDR3nt: TGTGCCAGCAGCCAAGTAGGGGGTGCGGCCTACAATGAGCAGTTCTTC
CDR3aa: CASSQVGGAAYNEQFF

len: 11
d_gene: NA
abundance: many
v_gene: TRBV11-2
j_gene: TRBJ2-7
CDR3nt: TGTGCCAGCAGAACCGGCCACGAGCAGTACTTC
CDR3aa: CASRTGHEQYF

len: 16
d_gene: TRBD1
abundance: few
v_gene: TRBV10-1
j_gene: TRBJ1-5
CDR3nt: TGCGCCAGCAGTGGTTCGGACAGGGGTTCGGGTCAGCCCCAGCATTTT
CDR3aa: CASSGSDRGSGQPQHF

len: 14
d_gene: NA
abundance: few
v_gene: TRBV7-2
j_gene: TRBJ2-1
CDR3nt: TGTGCCAGTGTTAGTGGGAGCTCCTACAATGAGCAGTTCTTC
CDR3aa: CASVSGSSYNEQFF

len: 15
d_gene: NA
abundance: NA
v_gene: TRBV4-3
j_gene: TRBJ2-3
CDR3nt: TGCGCCAGCAGCCAAGGAGTTGCGGCGACAGATACGCAGTATTTT
CDR3aa: CASSQGVAATDTQYF

len: 15
d_gene: NA
abundance: many
v_gene: TRBV5-1
j_gene: TRBJ1-5
CDR3nt: TGCGCCAGCAGCTTGGAGGGTTCGCTAAATCAGCCCCAGCATTTT
CDR3aa: CASSLEGSLNQPQHF

len: 16
d_gene: TRBD2
abundance: NA
v_gene: TRBV5-6
j_gene: TRBJ2-5
CDR3nt: TGTGCCAGCAGCTCGTCCCCTAGCGGGGGGCAAGAGACCCAGTACTTC
CDR3aa: CASSSSPSGGQETQYF

len: 13
d_gene: NA
abundance: few
v_gene: TRBV20-1
j_gene: TRBJ1-4
CDR3nt: TGCAGTCCTAGGCAGCTCACTAATGAAAAACTGTTTTTT
CDR3aa: CSPRQLTNEKLFF

len: 14
d_gene: TRBD1
abundance: NA
v_gene: TRBV20-1
j_gene: TRBJ2-5
CDR3nt: TGCAGTGCTAGAGATGGACAGGGGTTGGAGACCCAGTACTTC
CDR3aa: CSARDGQGLETQYF